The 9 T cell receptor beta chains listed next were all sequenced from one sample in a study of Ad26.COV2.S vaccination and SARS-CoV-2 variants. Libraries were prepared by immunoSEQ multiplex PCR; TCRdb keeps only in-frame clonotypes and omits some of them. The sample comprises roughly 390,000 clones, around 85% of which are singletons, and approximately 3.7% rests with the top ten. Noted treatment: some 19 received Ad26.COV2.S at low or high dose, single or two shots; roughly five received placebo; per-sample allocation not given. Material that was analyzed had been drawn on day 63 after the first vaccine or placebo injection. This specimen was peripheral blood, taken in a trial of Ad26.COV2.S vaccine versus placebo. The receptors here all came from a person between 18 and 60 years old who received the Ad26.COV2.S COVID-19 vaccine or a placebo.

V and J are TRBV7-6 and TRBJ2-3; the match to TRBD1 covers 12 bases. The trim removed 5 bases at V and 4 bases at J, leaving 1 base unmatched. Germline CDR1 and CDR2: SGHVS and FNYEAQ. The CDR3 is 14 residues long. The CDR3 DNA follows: TGTGCCAGCAGCGGGACAGGGGGCGCAGATACGCAGTATTTT. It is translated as CASSGTGGADTQYF.

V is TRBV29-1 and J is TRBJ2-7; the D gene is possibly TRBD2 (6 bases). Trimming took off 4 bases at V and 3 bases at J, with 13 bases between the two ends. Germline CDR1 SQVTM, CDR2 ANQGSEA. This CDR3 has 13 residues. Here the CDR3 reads CSVGAMGGYEQYF. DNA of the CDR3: TGCAGCGTTGGGGCAATGGGGGGCTACGAGCAGTACTTC.

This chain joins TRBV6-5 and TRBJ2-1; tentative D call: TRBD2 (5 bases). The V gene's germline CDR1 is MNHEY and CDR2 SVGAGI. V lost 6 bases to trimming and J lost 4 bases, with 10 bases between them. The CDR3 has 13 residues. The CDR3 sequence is CASRGAGYNEQFF. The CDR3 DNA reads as TGTGCCAGCAGGGGAGCTGGGTACAATGAGCAGTTCTTC.

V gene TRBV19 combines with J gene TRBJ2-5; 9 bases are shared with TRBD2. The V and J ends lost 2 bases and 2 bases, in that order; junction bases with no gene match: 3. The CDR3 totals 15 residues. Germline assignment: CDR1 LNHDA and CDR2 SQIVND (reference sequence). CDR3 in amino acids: CASSISSGAQETQYF. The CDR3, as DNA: TGTGCCAGTAGTATATCTAGCGGGGCACAAGAGACCCAGTACTTC.

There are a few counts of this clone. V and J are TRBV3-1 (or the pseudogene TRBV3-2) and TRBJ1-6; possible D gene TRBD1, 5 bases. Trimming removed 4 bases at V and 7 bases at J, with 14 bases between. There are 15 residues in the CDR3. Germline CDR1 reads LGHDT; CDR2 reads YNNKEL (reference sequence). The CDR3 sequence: CASSPTHEGNSPLHF. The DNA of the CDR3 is TGTGCCAGCAGCCCCACCCACGAGGGGAATTCACCCCTCCACTTT.

CDR3 sequence: CASSLALRGYAYNEQFF. The CDR3, as DNA: TGTGCCAGCAGCTTAGCGCTTCGGGGGTACGCCTACAATGAGCAGTTCTTC. This chain joins TRBV7-6 and TRBJ2-1; TRBD2 is a possible D gene (6 bases). Trimming shortened V by 0 bases and J by 2 bases, and 14 bases separated the two germline ends. Germline CDR1 is SGHVS and CDR2 is FNYEAQ. The CDR3 is 17 amino acids.

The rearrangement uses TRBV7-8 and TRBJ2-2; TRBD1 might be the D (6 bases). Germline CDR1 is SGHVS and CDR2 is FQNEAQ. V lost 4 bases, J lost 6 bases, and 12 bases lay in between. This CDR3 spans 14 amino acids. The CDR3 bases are TGTGCCAGCAGCTCTAGGGGGAGAGCCGGGGAGCTGTTTTTT. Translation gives CASSSRGRAGELFF. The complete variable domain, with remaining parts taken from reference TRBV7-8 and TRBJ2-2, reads GAGVSQSPRYKVAKRGQDVALRCDPISGHVSLFWYQQALGQGPEFLTYFQNEAQLDKSGLPSDRFFAERPEGSVSTLKIQRTQQEDSAVYLCASSSRGRAGELFFGEGSRLTVL.

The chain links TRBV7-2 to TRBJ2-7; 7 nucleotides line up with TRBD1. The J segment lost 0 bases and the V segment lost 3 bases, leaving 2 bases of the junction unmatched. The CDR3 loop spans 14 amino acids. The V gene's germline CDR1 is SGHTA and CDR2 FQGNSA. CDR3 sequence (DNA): TGTGCCAGCAGCTTTGACAGGGCCTCCTACGAGCAGTACTTC. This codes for CASSFDRASYEQYF.

CDR3 DNA sequence: TGTGCCAGCAGTGGACGAACTAGCGGGGAAACCGGGGAGCTGTTTTTT. It specifies CASSGRTSGETGELFF. The chain carries TRBV6-1 and TRBJ2-2; 10 bases match TRBD2. J gave up 5 bases and V 4 bases, and 7 bases lay outside the gene matches. CDR3 length: 16 amino acids. Germline V lookup: CDR1 MNHNS, CDR2 SASEGT.